The rows below give T cell receptor beta chains drawn from one sample of a study of cytomegalovirus exposure and HLA in healthy donors. The data were produced by immunoSEQ multiplex PCR, yet TCRdb's version contains in-frame clones alone and is incomplete. The sample yields 200,000 to 300,000 clones, roughly 80% seen once. Sequenced: PBMCs. The receptors originated from a middle-aged woman in good health and CMV-seropositive. CDR3s include the opening cysteine and the closing phenylalanine or tryptophan. A D gene is named only where the DNA matches it firmly. Size tells how often a clone was seen (once, few, many) or the class of an expanded clone, and some rows leave it out.

>TRBJ2-2|TRBD2|TRBV5-1|NA
TGCGCCAGCAGCTTGAGACTAGCGTCGAACACCGGGGAGCTGTTTTTT
CASSLRLASNTGELFF
>TRBJ2-7|TRBD2|TRBV11-3|NA
TGTGCCAGCAGCTTAGCGGGAGGTCCTACCTACGAGCAGTACTTC
CASSLAGGPTYEQYF
>TRBJ2-7|NA|TRBV6-1|few
TGTGCCAGCAGTGAAAGGACAGAATCCTACGAGCAGTACTTC
CASSERTESYEQYF
>TRBJ2-5|TRBD2|TRBV5-4|NA
TGTGCCAGCAGCTTCGGACTAGCGGGAGTGGAAAGAGAGACCCAGTACTTC
CASSFGLAGVERETQYF
>TRBJ1-1|TRBD1|TRBV11-2|NA
TGTGCCAGCAGCCCTCGGGACAGGGTGTCGAACACTGAAGCTTTCTTT
CASSPRDRVSNTEAFF
>TRBJ2-1|NA|TRBV19|few
TGTGCCAGTAGGATTGGAGGCGCGGGGACTTCGTCCTACAATGAGCAGTTCTTC
CASRIGGAGTSSYNEQFF
>TRBJ2-2|NA|TRBV6-5|few
TGTGCCAGCAGTTACTCCGGGACTCTGGCCGGGGAGCTGTTTTTT
CASSYSGTLAGELFF
>TRBJ2-5|NA|TRBV5-1|NA
TGCGCCAGCAGCTTGAACGGGCAAGAGACCCAGTACTTC
CASSLNGQETQYF
>TRBJ2-1|NA|TRBV20-1|NA
TGCAGTGCCTTAGACAATGAGCAGTTCTTC
CSALDNEQFF
>TRBJ1-5|NA|TRBV6-5|NA
TGTGCCAGCAGCTCGGGGACTCATCCCAATCAGCCCCAGCATTTT
CASSSGTHPNQPQHF
>TRBJ2-7|NA|TRBV30|NA
TGTGCCTGCTTAGCGAGAAGCTCCTACGAGCAGTACTTC
CACLARSSYEQYF